A single sample gave rise to the 31 T cell receptor beta chains below, sequenced in a study of T cell responses to AZD1222 COVID-19 vaccine (dated by TCRdb to the early 2020s). The time point label on this specimen signifies: baseline before first vaccination. The library was obtained by the immunoSEQ multiplex PCR assay. What TCRdb holds here is the immuneACCESS table cut down to in-frame rearrangements. Part of the clones is not present; checked against another copy, under half of the missing clones reflect an unresolved V gene, and the others are unexplained. The sample profile shows roughly 130,000 clones; roughly 90% of them were found once. About 3% of the sample is taken by the ten largest. Sequenced here: peripheral blood, sampled on day 0 of AZD1222 vaccination. These receptors were obtained from an adult in good health.

In this sample, this clone turned up a few times. V is TRBV29-1 and J is TRBJ2-1, with 15 bases lining up with TRBD2. The V gene end was trimmed by 4 bases and the J gene end by 5 bases; junction bases not matched to a gene: 6. Germline V gene data show CDR1 as SQVTM and CDR2 as ANQGSEA. This CDR3 has 16 residues. The CDR3 bases are TGCAGCGTTGGGAGGGGACTAGCGGGAGGTGACAATGAGCAGTTCTTC. As protein: CSVGRGLAGGDNEQFF.

The rearrangement joins TRBV3-1 (or the pseudogene TRBV3-2) to TRBJ1-1; D unresolved. CDR1 is LGHDT and CDR2 is YNNKEL in the germline V gene (reference sequence). With 6 bases removed from V and 1 base from J, the gap between germline ends came to 12 bases. The CDR3 spans 14 residues. CDR3 in amino acids: CASSPTPENTEAFF. CDR3 nucleotide sequence: TGTGCCAGCAGTCCGACTCCGGAGAACACTGAAGCTTTCTTT.

The rearrangement uses TRBV18 and TRBJ1-2; a possible D gene is TRBD1 (5 bases). V shed 3 bases and J shed 2 bases, with 7 bases lying between them. The CDR3 contains 13 residues. CDR1 KGHSH and CDR2 LQKENI come from the germline V gene. CDR3 coding DNA: TGTGCCAGCTCACCCCGGGACAACTATGGCTACACCTTC. Encoded protein: CASSPRDNYGYTF.

This chain uses TRBV6-5 with TRBJ2-7; the D gene is possibly TRBD2 (5 bases). V dropped 6 bases and J dropped 4 bases, with 10 bases sitting between them. Germline CDR1 MNHEY, CDR2 SVGAGI. The CDR3 spans 12 residues. The CDR3 DNA sequence: TGTGCCAGCAGCGGACTCGGATACGAGCAGTACTTC. Protein product: CASSGLGYEQYF.

As regards this clone: At one end the junction does not follow the germline gene, possibly because of a read error. The CDR3, as DNA: TGTGCCAGCAGCATAACTAGCGGGAGGACAGATACGCAGTATTTT. As protein: CASSITSGRTDTQYF. The V and J genes are TRBV7-3 and TRBJ2-3; 12 bases agree with TRBD2. In germline, CDR1 is SGHTA, CDR2 FQGTGA. The CDR3 is 15 residues long. Variable domain in full (rest from reference TRBV7-3 and TRBJ2-3): GAGVSQTPSNKVTEKGKYVELRCDPISGHTALYWYRQSLGQGPEFLIYFQGTGAADDSGLPNDRFFAVRPEGSVSTLKIQRTERGDSAVYLCASSITSGRTDTQYFGPGTRLTVL.

This chain uses TRBV27 with TRBJ2-7, with a possible D match to TRBD2 (6 bases). Germline CDR1 is MNHEY and CDR2 is SMNVEV (reference sequence). CDR3 size: 13 residues. V lost 5 bases and J lost 2, with 10 bases in between. The CDR3 DNA reads as TGTGCCAGCAGTCGGGGGTTCGCCTACGAGCAGTACTTC. Protein product: CASSRGFAYEQYF.

The V call is TRBV6-2 or TRBV6-3, the J call TRBJ2-7; D might be TRBD2 (5 bases). Trimming pared 4 bases from V and 2 bases from J, leaving 21 bases between. This CDR3 contains 17 residues. The germline gives CDR1 MNHEY, CDR2 SVGEGT. CDR3 in DNA: TGTGCCAGCAGTTGGACTTTCATGCCGGAGAGTCCCTACGAGCAGTACTTC. Translating it yields CASSWTFMPESPYEQYF.

The V and J genes are TRBV7-2 and TRBJ2-3; D is unclear. This CDR3 is built from 14 residues. The germline V gene has CDR1 SGHTA and CDR2 FQGNSA. V lost 5 bases, J lost 1 base, and 10 bases lay in between. For the CDR3, the DNA is TGTGCCAGCAGCCGGGTGGGTCGCACAGATACGCAGTATTTT. It translates to CASSRVGRTDTQYF.

This chain links TRBV20-1 with TRBJ2-2; the D gene is possibly TRBD2 (5 bases). This CDR3 spans 15 amino acids. V gave up 3 bases and J gave up 7 bases, with 18 bases separating them. Germline V CDR1 and CDR2: DFQATT, SNEGSKA (reference sequence). As DNA, the CDR3 is TGCAGTGCTAGTCGCGGAGGCAGACGCCTCGGGGAGCTGTTTTTT. Its protein product is CSASRGGRRLGELFF.

This chain connects TRBV18 to TRBJ1-5, with 7 bases fitting TRBD1. V was clipped by 3 bases and J by 10 bases; unmatched bases: 21. This CDR3 spans 18 amino acids. The V gene's germline CDR1 is KGHSH and CDR2 LQKENI. CDR3 in amino acids: CASSPGGVEEPGGNPQHF. The CDR3 coding sequence is TGTGCCAGCTCACCGGGTGGGGTTGAGGAACCAGGGGGTAATCCCCAGCATTTT.

The rearrangement joins TRBV4-1 to TRBJ1-3; 9 bases map to TRBD1. The length of the CDR3 is 16 residues. The J segment lost 3 bases and the V segment lost 6 bases, leaving 9 bases of the junction unmatched. CDR1 is MGHRA, CDR2 YSYEKL, per germline. In nucleotides, the CDR3 is TGCGCCAGCAGTCCCTGGGACAGGGTTTTTGGAAACACCATATATTTT. This translates into CASSPWDRVFGNTIYF.

The V and J genes are TRBV27 and TRBJ2-2, with unresolved D. Trimming stripped 7 bases from V and 7 bases from J, with 7 bases between. The germline V gene encodes CDR1 MNHEY and CDR2 SMNVEV (reference sequence). This CDR3 has 11 residues. The CDR3 region is CASISGGELFF. CDR3 DNA sequence: TGTGCCAGCATTTCGGGCGGGGAGCTGTTTTTT.

The rearrangement uses TRBV5-4 and TRBJ1-1, with 9 bases that match TRBD1. CDR3 length equals 16 residues. Trimming took 4 bases from V and 7 from J; bases not matched to a gene: 14. Looked up from germline, CDR1 is SGHNT and CDR2 is YYREEE (reference sequence). CDR3 amino acids: CASSPGRTGAHNEAFF. The CDR3 DNA reads as TGTGCCAGCAGCCCGGGCCGGACAGGGGCTCATAATGAAGCTTTCTTT.

The genes are TRBV6-5 and TRBJ2-7; D gene uncertain. This CDR3 is built from 14 residues. Trimming removed 1 base from V and 2 bases from J, with 9 bases in between. In germline, CDR1 is MNHEY, CDR2 SVGAGI. CDR3 sequence: CASSYYGRTYEQYF. In nucleotides, the CDR3 is TGTGCCAGCAGTTACTATGGCAGGACCTACGAGCAGTACTTC.

As DNA, the CDR3 is TGCGCCAGCAGCCGCTGGGGCGGGCAAGTTCCTACCATCTACGAGCAGTACTTC. Protein product: CASSRWGGQVPTIYEQYF. This chain connects TRBV4-1 to TRBJ2-7; D assignment may be TRBD1 or TRBD2 (5 bases each). Per germline, CDR1 MGHRA and CDR2 YSYEKL. V was pared by 4 bases and J by 3 bases, with 25 bases between. CDR3 size: 18 residues.

The genes are TRBV6-1 and TRBJ2-5; TRBD2 aligns across 9 bases. J lost 2 bases, V lost 4 bases, and 14 bases had no gene match. Germline CDR1 MNHNS, CDR2 SASEGT. CDR3 size: 18 residues. CDR3 protein: CASSAYKGSSGDQETQYF. The CDR3 coding sequence is TGTGCCAGCAGTGCTTATAAGGGGTCTAGCGGGGATCAAGAGACCCAGTACTTC.

The J gene is TRBJ2-5, the V gene TRBV5-4; 7 bases fit TRBD1. The CDR3 is 13 amino acids. The germline V gene encodes CDR1 SGHNT and CDR2 YYREEE (reference sequence). V was pared by 1 base and J by 4 bases, with 1 base of the junction left unmatched. The CDR3 region has the DNA TGTGCCAGCAGCTTGCGGGACAGAGAGACCCAGTACTTC. It encodes CASSLRDRETQYF. Based on the CDR3 plus reference TRBV5-4 and TRBJ2-5, the full variable domain is ETGVTQSPTHLIKTRGQQVTLRCSSQSGHNTVSWYQQALGQGPQFIFQYYREEENGRGNFPPRFSGLQFPNYSSELNVNALELDDSALYLCASSLRDRETQYFGPGTRLLVL.

The chain recombines TRBV5-1 with TRBJ2-1; 9 bases agree with TRBD2. Germline V gene data show CDR1 as SGHRS and CDR2 as YFSETQ. Germline trimming cut 0 bases from V and 3 bases from J; bases unmatched to any gene: 10. This CDR3 has 18 amino acids. CDR3: CASSLGLAGKRGYNEQFF. In DNA, the CDR3 is TGCGCCAGCAGCTTGGGCCTAGCGGGAAAGAGGGGCTACAATGAGCAGTTCTTC.

The chain employs TRBV4-1 and TRBJ1-6; D is unclear. This CDR3 has 17 amino acids. V shed 0 bases and J shed 0 bases, with 9 bases lying between them. Germline CDR1 is MGHRA and CDR2 is YSYEKL. The chain's CDR3 is CASSQEPQSSYNSPLHF. The DNA for the CDR3 is TGCGCCAGCAGCCAAGAGCCACAGAGCTCCTATAATTCACCCCTCCACTTT.

The chain carries TRBV6-5 and TRBJ1-6; D may be TRBD1 (5 bases). Germline V gene sequence: CDR1 MNHEY, CDR2 SVGAGI. Trimming left V 7 bases short and J 10 bases short, with 17 bases between. The CDR3 runs to 14 residues. In DNA form, the CDR3 reads TGTGCCAGCACCTTTGTGGGGGGGGAATCACCCCTCCACTTT. Its translation: CASTFVGGESPLHF.

The chain is built from TRBV4-3 and TRBJ1-1; D ambiguous. Looked up from germline, CDR1 is LGHNA and CDR2 is YSLEER. There are 14 residues in the CDR3. V was shortened by 3 bases and J by 5 bases, with 13 bases between the two germline ends. For the CDR3, the DNA is TGCGCCAGCAGCCAGGTCGAAGGACGGACTGAAGCTTTCTTT. This gives the protein CASSQVEGRTEAFF.

This clone has just one count. The V gene is TRBV12-5, the J gene TRBJ2-1; 11 bases are a match to TRBD2. The CDR3 length is 20 residues. J gave up 3 bases and V 6 bases, and 19 bases lay outside the gene matches. Per germline, CDR1 LGHNT and CDR2 FRNRAP. The CDR3 protein is CASGRLSLAGEVPFYNEQFF. As DNA, the CDR3 is TGTGCTAGTGGCCGCCTGTCACTAGCGGGAGAGGTCCCTTTCTACAATGAGCAGTTCTTC.

The chain combines TRBV5-4 with TRBJ1-6; the D is unclear. The germline CDR1 and CDR2 sequences are SGHNT and YYREEE (reference sequence). The V and J ends lost 1 base and 7 bases respectively, with 6 bases between them. This CDR3 is built from 13 residues. CDR3 in DNA: TGTGCCAGCAGCTTGACGGGAAATTCACCCCTCCACTTT. Protein product: CASSLTGNSPLHF.

This sequence joins TRBV9 and TRBJ2-7; 9 bases map to TRBD1. The trim removed 4 bases at V and 6 bases at J, leaving 2 bases unmatched. The CDR3 runs to 12 residues. CDR1 is SGDLS and CDR2 is YYNGEE in the germline V gene. The CDR3 spells CASSKDRGEQYF. Written as DNA, the CDR3 is TGTGCCAGCAGCAAGGACAGGGGCGAGCAGTACTTC.

CDR3: CATPQGDLTGELFF. CDR3 DNA: TGTGCCACACCCCAGGGGGACCTCACCGGGGAGCTGTTTTTT. The rearrangement uses TRBV7-2 and TRBJ2-2; 7 nucleotides agree with TRBD1. CDR3 length equals 14 residues. The V and J ends lost 10 bases and 4 bases, in that order; junction bases with no gene match: 9. Germline V gives CDR1 SGHTA, CDR2 FQGNSA. Based on the CDR3 plus reference TRBV7-2 and TRBJ2-2, the full variable domain is GAGVSQSPSNKVTEKGKDVELRCDPISGHTALYWYRQSLGQGLEFLIYFQGNSAPDKSGLPSDRFSAERTGGSVSTLTIQRTQQEDSAVYLCATPQGDLTGELFFGEGSRLTVL.

This chain links TRBV9 with TRBJ2-1; TRBD2 agrees at 8 bases. The CDR3 runs 17 residues. The J segment lost 8 bases and the V segment lost 4 bases, leaving 17 bases of the junction unmatched. Germline lookup yields CDR1 SGDLS and CDR2 YYNGEE. The DNA of the CDR3 is TGTGCCAGCAGCACCCGGGGGAGCGGGAGTCTTAGGCATGAGCAGTTCTTC. This encodes CASSTRGSGSLRHEQFF.

The chain has TRBV27 and TRBJ2-3, with 9 bases fitting TRBD2. CDR3 length: 15 residues. The ends lost 1 base at V and 5 bases at J; junction bases unmatched: 4. The germline CDR1 and CDR2 sequences are MNHEY and SMNVEV (reference sequence). This chain's CDR3 is CASSLWSGRRDTQYF. The CDR3 nucleotides are TGTGCCAGCAGTTTATGGAGCGGGAGGCGAGATACGCAGTATTTT.

The chain has TRBV4-2 and TRBJ2-1; weak D call: TRBD2 (6 bases). V lost 3 bases, J lost 9 bases, and 12 bases lay in between. CDR3 length: 13 amino acids. Germline V gene data show CDR1 as LGHNA and CDR2 as YNFKEQ. The CDR3 loop reads CASSQDLGGEQFF. The CDR3 nucleotides read TGTGCCAGCAGCCAGGACCTCGGGGGTGAGCAGTTCTTC.

Only one count was recorded for this clone. The chain employs TRBV18 and TRBJ1-1, with unresolved D. V shed 5 bases and J shed 1 base, with 14 bases lying between them. Germline CDR1 KGHSH, CDR2 LQKENI. The CDR3 covers 15 residues. CDR3 in amino acids: CASSTILTQNTEAFF. The CDR3 DNA is TGTGCCAGCTCAACAATCCTAACCCAGAACACTGAAGCTTTCTTT.

The chain uses TRBV3-1 (or the pseudogene TRBV3-2) and TRBJ1-2; tentative D call: TRBD1 (6 bases). From germline, CDR1 is LGHDT and CDR2 YNNKEL (reference sequence). The V end was cut by 3 bases, the J end by 8 bases, with 19 bases between. This CDR3 contains 15 residues. The chain's CDR3 is CASSHRRVQGTGYTF. The CDR3 DNA reads TGTGCCAGCAGCCACAGGAGGGTACAGGGTACAGGCTACACCTTC.

This chain joins TRBV19 and TRBJ1-5; D gene uncertain. CDR3 length: 15 residues. Germline CDR1 is LNHDA and CDR2 is SQIVND (reference sequence). V was cut by 3 bases and J by 5 bases, with 14 bases left in between. CDR3 residues: CASSILNSLDQPQHF. The CDR3 DNA follows: TGTGCCAGTAGTATTCTTAACAGTTTAGATCAGCCCCAGCATTTT. The complete variable domain, with remaining parts taken from reference TRBV19 and TRBJ1-5, reads DGGITQSPKYLFRKEGQNVTLSCEQNLNHDAMYWYRQDPGQGLRLIYYSQIVNDFQKGDIAEGYSVSREKKESFPLTVTSAQKNPTAFYLCASSILNSLDQPQHFGDGTRLSIL.